This T cell receptor beta chain was identified in a study of cytomegalovirus exposure and HLA in healthy donors. Germline values: CDR1 GTSNPN, CDR2 SVGIG (reference sequence). The length of the CDR3 is 18 residues. Trimming pared 1 base from V and 0 bases from J, leaving 22 bases between. Study results and caveats: The only immune exposure information that was available was CMV serostatus.

Concerning this clone: Its antigen is still unknown.

60 Vbeta and 13 Jbeta primers were used in PCR. Clones were read by immunoSEQ multiplex PCR, and TCRdb kept only the in-frame ones, dropping some. The profile shows about 91,000 clones, around 86% of them singletons. This TCR was recovered from a man aged 25-40 years in good health and CMV-seropositive. V is TRBV30 and J is TRBJ2-7, with TRBD1 as a possible D gene (6 bases). Sequencing used PBMCs. CDR3 sequence reads: CAWSDFTRQVLFSYEQYF. In DNA, the CDR3 is TGTGCCTGGAGTGATTTTACCCGACAGGTACTTTTCTCCTACGAGCAGTACTTC.